What follows is one T cell receptor beta chain and its context. Its antigen is not identified. Germline V gene lookup returns CDR1 LNHNV and CDR2 YYDKDF (reference sequence). This CDR3 region has 13 residues. With 1 base removed from V and 3 bases from J, the gap between germline ends came to 4 bases. Time point described: blood 4 weeks post-SBRT, at nephrectomy. As for treatment: 15 Gy SBRT to primary tumor, nephrectomy 4 weeks later. Nephrectomy followed 15 Gy stereotactic body radiation by 4 weeks. The data stem from a study of radiation and T cells in renal cell carcinoma. Overall study findings and caveats: From baseline, blood top tumor clonotypes peaked at 2 weeks post-radiation.

Method: immunoSEQ multiplex PCR; TCRdb's copy keeps in-frame clones and lacks some. This table has tens of thousands of clones, over 75% appearing once. Source: blood, taken from a patient whose treatment included radiotherapy and nephrectomy. This receptor was obtained from a man between 60 and 70 years old with renal cell carcinoma. This rearrangement joins TRBV15 to TRBJ1-3, with D unresolved. CDR3 sequence: CATSRGVGNTIYF. CDR3 DNA sequence: TGTGCCACCAGCAGAGGTGTTGGAAACACCATATATTTT.